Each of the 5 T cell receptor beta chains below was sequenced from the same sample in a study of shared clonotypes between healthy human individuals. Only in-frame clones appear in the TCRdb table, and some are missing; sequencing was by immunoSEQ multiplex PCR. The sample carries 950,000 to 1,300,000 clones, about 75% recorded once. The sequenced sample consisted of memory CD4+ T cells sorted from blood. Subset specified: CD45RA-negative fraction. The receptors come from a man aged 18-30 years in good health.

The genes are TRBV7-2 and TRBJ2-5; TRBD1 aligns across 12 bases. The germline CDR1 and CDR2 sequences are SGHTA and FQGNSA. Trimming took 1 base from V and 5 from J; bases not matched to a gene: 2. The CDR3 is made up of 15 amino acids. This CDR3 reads CASSLGGTGGETQYF. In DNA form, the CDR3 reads TGTGCCAGCAGCTTAGGGGGGACAGGGGGCGAGACCCAGTACTTC.

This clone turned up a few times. In nucleotides, the CDR3 is TGTGCCACGTGGGGTTATGGCTACACCTTC. It codes for CATWGYGYTF. The rearrangement links TRBV28 to TRBJ1-2; no firm D call. Germline V gene data show CDR1 as MDHEN and CDR2 as SYDVKM. V was cut by 10 bases and J by 5 bases, with 8 bases left in between. The CDR3 runs to 10 residues.

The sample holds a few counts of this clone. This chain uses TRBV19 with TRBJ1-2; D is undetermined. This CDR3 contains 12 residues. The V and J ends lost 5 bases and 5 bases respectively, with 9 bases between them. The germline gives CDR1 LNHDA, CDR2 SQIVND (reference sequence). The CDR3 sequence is CASSLGQYGYTF. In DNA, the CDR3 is TGTGCCAGTAGTCTGGGCCAGTATGGCTACACCTTC.

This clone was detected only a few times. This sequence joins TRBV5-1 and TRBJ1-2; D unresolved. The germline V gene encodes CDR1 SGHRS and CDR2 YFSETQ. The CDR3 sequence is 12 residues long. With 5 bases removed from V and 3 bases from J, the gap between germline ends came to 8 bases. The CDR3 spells CASRETDYGYTF. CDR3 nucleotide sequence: TGCGCCAGCAGGGAGACGGACTATGGCTACACCTTC.

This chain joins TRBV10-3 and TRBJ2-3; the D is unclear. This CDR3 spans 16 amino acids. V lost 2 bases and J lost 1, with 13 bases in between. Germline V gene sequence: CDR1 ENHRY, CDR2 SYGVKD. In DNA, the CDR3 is TGTGCCATCAGTGAGGGGCCTTCAGGCGGCACAGATACGCAGTATTTT. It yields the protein CAISEGPSGGTDTQYF.